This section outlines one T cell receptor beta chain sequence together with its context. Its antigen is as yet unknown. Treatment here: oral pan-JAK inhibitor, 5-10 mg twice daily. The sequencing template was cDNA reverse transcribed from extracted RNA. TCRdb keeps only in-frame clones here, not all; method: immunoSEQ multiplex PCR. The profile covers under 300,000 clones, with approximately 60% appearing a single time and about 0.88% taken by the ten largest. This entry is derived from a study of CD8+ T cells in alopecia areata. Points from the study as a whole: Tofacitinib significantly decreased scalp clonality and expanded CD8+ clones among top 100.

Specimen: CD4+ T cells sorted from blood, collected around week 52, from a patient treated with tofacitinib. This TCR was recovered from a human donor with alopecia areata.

CDR3 DNA: TGCGCCAGCAGCCAAGCATCGGGGGCCTACGAGCAGTACTTC. Protein product: CASSQASGAYEQYF. This sequence joins TRBV4-3 and TRBJ2-7; D possibly corresponds to TRBD2 (6 bases). The V end was cut by 1 base, the J end by 2 bases, with 9 bases between. The CDR3 totals 14 residues. Germline values: CDR1 LGHNA, CDR2 YSLEER.